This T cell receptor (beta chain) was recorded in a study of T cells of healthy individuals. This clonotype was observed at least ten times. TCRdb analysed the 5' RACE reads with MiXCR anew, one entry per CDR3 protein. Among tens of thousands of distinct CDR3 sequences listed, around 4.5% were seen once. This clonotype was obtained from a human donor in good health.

This CDR3 reads CASSPMGLVTDTQYF. As DNA, the CDR3 is TGTGCCAGCAGCCCTATGGGACTAGTGACAGATACGCAGTATTTT. V gene TRBV7-2 combines with J gene TRBJ2-3; 8 bases are shared with TRBD2. CDR1 is SGHTA, CDR2 FQGNSA, per germline. Trimming removed 5 bases from V and 3 bases from J; junction bases left unmatched: 7. This CDR3 region has 15 residues.